This TCR beta chain is drawn from a study of technical replicates of blood from four donors. Measured with immunoSEQ multiplex PCR; TCRdb has only the in-frame clones, and not every one. The sample has roughly 56,000 clones, roughly 96% seen once. Trimming removed 0 bases from V and 2 bases from J, with 14 bases in between. Germline V gives CDR1 LGHNA, CDR2 YNFKEQ. The CDR3 runs 16 residues. V usage is TRBV4-2 and J usage is TRBJ2-7; D gene ambiguous. The receptor comes from a human donor in good health. Some clones in this sample may be carry-over from other donors' samples. Sequencing used PBMCs. The CDR3: CASSQDRRASTYEQYF. CDR3 DNA sequence: TGTGCCAGCAGCCAAGATAGAAGAGCGTCTACCTACGAGCAGTACTTC.